A single sample gave rise to the 30 T cell receptor beta chains below, sequenced in a study of human T cells and chemical hapten exposure. MiXCR, applied by TCRdb to the RACE reads, yields one record per CDR3 protein. Of 150,000 to 200,000 distinct CDR3 sequences detected, about 14% appear once; the ten largest clones hold about 1.7%. Time point specified: patch test 1, 2 weeks after DPC sensitization. Treatment described: therapeutic diphenylcyclopropenone sensitization with weekly scalp DPC. Sequencing used whole blood, obtained in connection with sensitization to the hapten diphenylcyclopropenone (DPC). These receptors were collected from a young woman with alopecia areata. Some clones in this sample may be carry-over from other donors' samples.

The V call is TRBV6-6, the J call TRBJ1-5; D is possibly TRBD1 (6 bases). The V end lost 5 bases, the J end lost 5 bases, and 13 bases lay between the germline ends. Germline CDR1 and CDR2: MNHNY and SVGAGI (reference sequence). This CDR3 spans 14 amino acids. The CDR3 is CASSPRQEHQPQHF. In DNA, the CDR3 is TGTGCCAGCAGTCCTCGACAGGAACATCAGCCCCAGCATTTT.

This clonotype has a handful of counts. This chain connects TRBV10-2 to TRBJ2-1; D ambiguous. The CDR3 sequence is 15 residues long. Germline CDR1 WSHSY, CDR2 SAAADI. V dropped 8 bases and J dropped 6 bases, with 20 bases sitting between them. The CDR3 reads CASQIHQSLSNEQFF. CDR3 DNA: TGCGCCAGCCAAATCCATCAGAGTCTTAGCAATGAGCAGTTCTTC.

Ten or more counts support this clonotype. V is TRBV7-3 and J is TRBJ2-5; a possible D gene is TRBD2 (6 bases). This CDR3 contains 13 residues. Trimming stripped 1 base from V and 5 bases from J, with 8 bases between. The germline gives CDR1 SGHTA, CDR2 FQGTGA. This chain's CDR3 is CASSLMSGETQYF. DNA for the CDR3: TGTGCCAGCAGCTTAATGAGCGGGGAGACCCAGTACTTC.

This clonotype was observed a few times. The V call is TRBV7-8, the J call TRBJ1-1, with no clear D. Germline V gene data show CDR1 as SGHVS and CDR2 as FQNEAQ. The germline V and J ends were trimmed by 0 bases and 1 base, with 6 bases remaining between them. This CDR3 has 14 amino acids. The CDR3 region is CASSLASWNTEAFF. Written as DNA, the CDR3 is TGTGCCAGCAGCTTAGCTAGCTGGAACACTGAAGCTTTCTTT.

This clonotype appeared many times. The V gene is TRBV13, the J gene TRBJ1-1; 9 bases are shared with TRBD1. The germline gives CDR1 PRHDT, CDR2 FYEKMQ (reference sequence). V gave up 4 bases and J gave up 3 bases; unmatched junction bases: 3. The CDR3 has 14 residues. CDR3 DNA: TGTGCCAGCAGCTCCACAGGGGGCGACACTGAAGCTTTCTTT. Residues: CASSSTGGDTEAFF. The full variable domain, its missing parts supplied by reference TRBV13 and TRBJ1-1, is AAGVIQSPRHLIKEKRETATLKCYPIPRHDTVYWYQQGPGQDPQFLISFYEKMQSDKGSIPDRFSAQQFSDYHSELNMSSLELGDSALYFCASSSTGGDTEAFFGQGTRLTVV.

This chain links TRBV6-6 with TRBJ2-1, with D possibly TRBD2 on 5 matching bases. The germline gives CDR1 MNHNY, CDR2 SVGAGI (reference sequence). The CDR3 contains 14 residues. Trimming took off 6 bases at V and 4 bases at J, with 13 bases between the two ends. As DNA, the CDR3 is TGTGCCAGCAGCTTCGGGGAAGATTACAATGAGCAGTTCTTC. It encodes CASSFGEDYNEQFF.

In this sample, this clonotype turned up many times. The chain carries TRBV12-3 or TRBV12-4 and TRBJ1-2; no clear D gene. This CDR3 comprises 14 residues. V shed 3 bases and J shed 7 bases, with 15 bases lying between them. For the CDR3, the DNA is TGTGCCAGCAGTTTGGACCTACCCCTGGGTGGCTACACCTTC. This sequence encodes CASSLDLPLGGYTF.

The genes are TRBV28 and TRBJ2-5; tentatively, D is TRBD2 (5 bases). CDR1 and CDR2 (germline): MDHEN, SYDVKM. The V end lost 5 bases, the J end lost 1 base, and 14 bases lay between the germline ends. The CDR3 contains 15 residues. This CDR3 reads CASSTKRETQETQYF. For the CDR3, the DNA is TGTGCCAGCAGTACAAAGAGGGAAACCCAAGAGACCCAGTACTTC.

This clonotype occurred a few times. The chain employs TRBV5-1 and TRBJ2-7, with 7 bases lining up with TRBD2. Unmatched junction bases numbered 15, after V lost 4 bases and J lost 5 bases. The CDR3 totals 16 residues. Germline-derived CDR1 and CDR2 are SGHRS and YFSETQ. The CDR3 sequence: CASSAYLSGKNHEQYF. Here the CDR3 DNA reads TGCGCCAGCAGCGCTTACCTGAGCGGGAAAAACCACGAGCAGTACTTC.

This clonotype was seen a few times. V usage is TRBV15 and J usage is TRBJ1-5; D is undetermined. V lost 0 bases, J lost 9 bases, and 6 bases lay in between. The CDR3 is 12 residues long. In germline, CDR1 is LNHNV, CDR2 YYDKDF (reference sequence). The CDR3 here is CATSRDDGPQHF. The DNA for the CDR3 is TGTGCCACCAGCAGAGATGATGGGCCCCAGCATTTT. Based on the CDR3 plus reference TRBV15 and TRBJ1-5, the full variable domain is DAMVIQNPRYQVTQFGKPVTLSCSQTLNHNVMYWYQQKSSQAPKLLFHYYDKDFNNEADTPDNFQSRRPNTSFCFLDIRSPGLGDTAMYLCATSRDDGPQHFGDGTRLSIL.

V is TRBV27 and J is TRBJ1-5; D possibly corresponds to TRBD1 (6 bases). V lost 5 bases and J lost 0, with 8 bases in between. The V gene's germline CDR1 is MNHEY and CDR2 SMNVEV (reference sequence). The CDR3 totals 14 residues. This CDR3 reads CASSEQGSNQPQHF. The CDR3 coding sequence is TGTGCCAGCAGTGAACAGGGTAGCAATCAGCCCCAGCATTTT.

This clonotype was detected a few times. This sequence joins TRBV12-3 or TRBV12-4 and TRBJ1-5; D call uncertain. The CDR3 has 12 amino acids. Trimming shortened V by 6 bases and J by 0 bases, and 3 bases separated the two germline ends. For the CDR3, the DNA is TGTGCCAGCAGCACTAGCAATCAGCCCCAGCATTTT. Encoded protein: CASSTSNQPQHF.

This clonotype has ten or more counts. The chain is built from TRBV20-1 and TRBJ2-7; 7 bases line up with TRBD1. The germline V gene encodes CDR1 DFQATT and CDR2 SNEGSKA (reference sequence). The junction had 11 bases not matched to a gene; V was cut back by 2 bases and J by 7 bases. There are 14 residues in the CDR3. The CDR3 DNA sequence: TGCAGTGCTAGACCCGGGACAGTGGGGCAGGAGCAGTACTTC. Encoded protein: CSARPGTVGQEQYF.

There are many counts of this clonotype. CDR3 region: CASRFRTVEKLFF. The CDR3 nucleotides are TGTGCCAGCAGATTCCGGACTGTTGAAAAACTGTTTTTT. This chain connects TRBV28 to TRBJ1-4, with D unclear. Germline V gene lookup returns CDR1 MDHEN and CDR2 SYDVKM. This CDR3 comprises 13 residues. The ends were cut back, 6 bases at V and 7 bases at J, with 12 bases in the middle.

This clonotype was counted only a few times. This sequence joins TRBV7-9 and TRBJ1-5, with no clear D. V was clipped by 5 bases and J by 3 bases, with 11 bases between them. The CDR3 extends over 14 amino acids. Looked up from germline, CDR1 is SEHNR and CDR2 is FQNEAQ (reference sequence). CDR3 region: CASSPVTDNQPQHF. The CDR3 nucleotides are TGTGCCAGCAGCCCGGTGACGGACAATCAGCCCCAGCATTTT.

This clonotype was detected a few times. This chain uses TRBV10-3 with TRBJ2-1; 11 positions agree with TRBD1. Germline V lookup: CDR1 ENHRY, CDR2 SYGVKD. This CDR3 is built from 14 residues. V trimming: 5 bases; J trimming: 6 bases; junction bases outside the gene matches: 3. CDR3 in DNA: TGTGCCATCAGTTCCGGGACAGGGGGCAATGAGCAGTTCTTC. This sequence encodes CAISSGTGGNEQFF.

The chain is built from TRBV2 and TRBJ1-5, with D unresolved. Germline assignment: CDR1 SNHLY and CDR2 FYNNEI. The CDR3 spans 14 residues. V dropped 3 bases and J dropped 9 bases, with 15 bases sitting between them. DNA of the CDR3: TGTGCCAGCAGTGATTCGGGGATCGCTTGGCCCCAGCATTTT. Amino acids: CASSDSGIAWPQHF.

This clonotype was detected only once. This rearrangement joins TRBV9 to TRBJ1-2; D uncertain. The germline V gene has CDR1 SGDLS and CDR2 YYNGEE. The CDR3 is 14 residues long. Trimming stripped 0 bases from V and 4 bases from J, with 10 bases between. CDR3 coding DNA: TGTGCCAGCAGCGTAGGACCGCAGCCCTATGGCTACACCTTC. Residues: CASSVGPQPYGYTF.

This clonotype has only a few counts. The rearrangement links TRBV25-1 to TRBJ1-4; D is unresolved. Trimming took off 3 bases at V and 7 bases at J, with 6 bases between the two ends. The CDR3 covers 12 residues. Germline CDR1 and CDR2: MGHDK and SYGVNS. The CDR3 loop reads CASSEWGEKLFF. The DNA for the CDR3 is TGTGCCAGCAGTGAGTGGGGTGAAAAACTGTTTTTT. Full variable domain (remainder filled in from reference TRBV25-1 and TRBJ1-4): EADIYQTPRYLVIGTGKKITLECSQTMGHDKMYWYQQDPGMELHLIHYSYGVNSTEKGDLSSESTVSRIRTEHFPLTLESARPSHTSQYLCASSEWGEKLFFGSGTQLSVL.

In this sample, this clonotype turned up a few times. The chain uses TRBV7-6 and TRBJ2-2; D is possibly TRBD1 (6 bases). The germline V gene encodes CDR1 SGHVS and CDR2 FNYEAQ. The V gene lost 5 bases and the J gene lost 5 bases, with 9 bases spanning the gap. The CDR3 consists of 13 residues. CDR3 in DNA: TGTGCCAGCAGCCCCGACAGGACCGGGGAGCTGTTTTTT. This sequence encodes CASSPDRTGELFF.

J is TRBJ2-7 and V is TRBV12-3 or TRBV12-4; 7 nucleotides align to TRBD1. CDR3 size: 14 residues. With 6 bases clipped from V and 2 bases from J, the junction kept 7 bases outside the gene matches. In nucleotides, the CDR3 is TGTGCCAGCAGGTCCGGGACAGCACCCTACGAGCAGTACTTC. Translation: CASRSGTAPYEQYF.

This clonotype was detected a few times. The rearrangement uses TRBV28 and TRBJ2-7, with 10 bases fitting TRBD1. The CDR3 length is 15 residues. The V segment lost 6 bases and the J segment 5 bases; nucleotides outside the gene matches: 10. Germline loops: CDR1 MDHEN, CDR2 SYDVKM. CDR3 nucleotide sequence: TGTGCCAGCAGGGGTGGGGACAGGGGCGCTGACGAGCAGTACTTC. As protein: CASRGGDRGADEQYF.

In this sample, this clonotype turned up a few times. The chain has TRBV9 and TRBJ2-7; D ambiguous. The CDR3 is 15 residues long. Germline V lookup: CDR1 SGDLS, CDR2 YYNGEE. The germline V and J ends were trimmed by 0 bases and 2 bases, with 12 bases remaining between them. CDR3: CASSVAWQATYEQYF. The CDR3 coding sequence is TGTGCCAGCAGCGTAGCGTGGCAGGCGACCTACGAGCAGTACTTC.

This clonotype was found a few times. This rearrangement joins TRBV11-2 to TRBJ2-7, with D uncertain. The CDR3 totals 12 residues. V was clipped by 1 base and J by 6 bases, with 7 bases between them. Germline V CDR1 and CDR2: SGHAT, FQNNGV. The CDR3 DNA reads TGTGCCAGCAGCTTAGGTCCGGGCGAGCAGTACTTC. The encoded protein is CASSLGPGEQYF.

The CDR3 sequence is CASSLFLDTEAFF. The CDR3 DNA sequence: TGTGCCAGCAGCTTGTTCTTGGACACTGAAGCTTTCTTT. The rearrangement uses TRBV5-4 and TRBJ1-1; unclear D gene. The CDR3 has 13 residues. Germline assignment: CDR1 SGHNT and CDR2 YYREEE (reference sequence). Trimming stripped 1 base from V and 3 bases from J, with 7 bases between.

In its sample, this clonotype was seen a few times. The rearrangement links TRBV6-5 to TRBJ1-1, with 7 bases aligning to TRBD1. The ends lost 4 bases at V and 4 bases at J; junction bases unmatched: 12. Looked up from germline, CDR1 is MNHEY and CDR2 is SVGAGI. This CDR3 is built from 16 residues. CDR3 DNA sequence: TGTGCCAGCAGTTTCGGACAGGCAACCAGAACCACTGAAGCTTTCTTT. Translating it yields CASSFGQATRTTEAFF.

The rearrangement joins TRBV7-2 to TRBJ2-1, with TRBD2 identical over 11 bases. The CDR3 sequence is 16 residues long. Trimming removed 2 bases from V and 5 bases from J; junction bases left unmatched: 5. CDR1 SGHTA and CDR2 FQGNSA come from the germline V gene. The CDR3 nucleotides read TGTGCCAGCAGCTTATCGGGGACTAGCGGTCACAATGAGCAGTTCTTC. Protein sequence: CASSLSGTSGHNEQFF.

In its sample, this clonotype was seen many times. V is TRBV18 and J is TRBJ1-1; no reliable D call. The CDR3 runs to 12 residues. Per the germline V gene, CDR1 is KGHSH and CDR2 is LQKENI. The V end was cut by 1 base, the J end by 11 bases, with 11 bases between. The CDR3 DNA is TGTGCCAGCTCACCACTCACGGGAGGGGCTTTCTTT. It encodes CASSPLTGGAFF.

This clonotype was seen more than once but under ten times. The CDR3 is CSARSPRTGPYEQYF. In DNA, the CDR3 is TGCAGTGCTAGAAGTCCTAGGACAGGTCCCTACGAGCAGTACTTC. The rearrangement uses TRBV20-1 and TRBJ2-7; TRBD1 matches 7 bases. The germline CDR1 and CDR2 sequences are DFQATT and SNEGSKA (reference sequence). This CDR3 comprises 15 residues. V dropped 2 bases and J dropped 2; count of bases not matched to a gene: 9.

This clonotype was seen a handful of times. V usage is TRBV28 and J usage is TRBJ2-7; D is uncertain. With 5 bases removed from V and 3 bases from J, the gap between germline ends came to 11 bases. Germline CDR1 is MDHEN and CDR2 is SYDVKM. The CDR3 extends over 13 amino acids. CDR3 bases: TGTGCCAGCAGTCAAAGTCCAGTCTACGAGCAGTACTTC. Residues: CASSQSPVYEQYF.